The clone carrying this TCR beta chain turned up a few times. This specimen comes from a study of blood T cell repertoires in COVID-19. Overall study: The United States, Italy and Spain provided the acute and convalescent COVID-19 samples. T cells, B-cell-depleted T cells, or PBMCs supplied cDNA or gDNA.

Using immunoSEQ multiplex PCR, the repertoire was profiled, and TCRdb retains in-frame clones only, with some absent. The repertoire has around 180,000 clones, 70% to 85% of them found once; the top ten carry about an eighth. The CDR3 extends over 16 amino acids. The germline V gene encodes CDR1 LGHNA and CDR2 YSLEER. V shed 4 bases and J shed 0 bases, with 13 bases lying between them. The clonotype was recovered from a man between 45 and 60 years old who had recovered from COVID-19. The rearrangement uses TRBV4-3 and TRBJ1-3; D may be TRBD1 (6 bases). Sequenced material: PBMCs or T cells enriched from blood (not recorded which). CDR3 DNA: TGCGCCAGCAGCCTGGACAGTTCTATCTCTGGAAACACCATATATTTT. It translates to CASSLDSSISGNTIYF.